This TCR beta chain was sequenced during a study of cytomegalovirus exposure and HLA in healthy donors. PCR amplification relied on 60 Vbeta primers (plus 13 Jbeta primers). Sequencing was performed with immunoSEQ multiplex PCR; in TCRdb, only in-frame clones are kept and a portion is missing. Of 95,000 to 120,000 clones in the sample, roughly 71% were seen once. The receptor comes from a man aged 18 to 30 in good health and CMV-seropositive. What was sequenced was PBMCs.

CDR3 sequence reads: CATAPDRETYGYTF. The CDR3 DNA reads TGTGCCACAGCCCCGGACAGGGAGACTTATGGCTACACCTTC. The chain has TRBV6-1 and TRBJ1-2; the match to TRBD1 covers 8 bases. Germline V gives CDR1 MNHNS, CDR2 SASEGT. The CDR3 runs 14 residues. Trimming took 10 bases from V and 5 from J; bases not matched to a gene: 12.